The present T cell receptor (beta chain) was sequenced within a study of STAT5B mutations in CD4+ large granular lymphocyte leukemia. Sequencing was performed with immunoSEQ multiplex PCR; in TCRdb, only in-frame clones are kept and a portion is missing. The table includes approximately 31,000 clones, roughly 74% detected once. The study's findings and limits: Patient CD4-sorted repertoires looked more clonal than healthy CD4+ repertoires, even without putative leukemic clones.

This clone came up a few times. What it recognizes is unknown. CDR1 is SNHLY and CDR2 is FYNNEI in the germline V gene. The ends were cut back, 4 bases at V and 1 base at J, with 8 bases in the middle. The CDR3 spans 15 residues. This rearrangement joins TRBV2 to TRBJ2-6; D unresolved. Sequenced: CD4+ T cells from blood buffy coats. The TCR sequence derives from a human donor in good health. The CDR3 loop is CASSAFSSGANVLTF. In DNA form, the CDR3 reads TGTGCCAGCAGTGCATTTTCTTCTGGGGCCAACGTCCTGACTTTC. The whole variable domain, filled in from reference TRBV2 and TRBJ2-6, reads EPEVTQTPSHQVTQMGQEVILRCVPISNHLYFYWYRQILGQKVEFLVSFYNNEISEKSEIFDDQFSVERPDGSNFTLKIRSTKLEDSAMYFCASSAFSSGANVLTFGAGSRLTVL.